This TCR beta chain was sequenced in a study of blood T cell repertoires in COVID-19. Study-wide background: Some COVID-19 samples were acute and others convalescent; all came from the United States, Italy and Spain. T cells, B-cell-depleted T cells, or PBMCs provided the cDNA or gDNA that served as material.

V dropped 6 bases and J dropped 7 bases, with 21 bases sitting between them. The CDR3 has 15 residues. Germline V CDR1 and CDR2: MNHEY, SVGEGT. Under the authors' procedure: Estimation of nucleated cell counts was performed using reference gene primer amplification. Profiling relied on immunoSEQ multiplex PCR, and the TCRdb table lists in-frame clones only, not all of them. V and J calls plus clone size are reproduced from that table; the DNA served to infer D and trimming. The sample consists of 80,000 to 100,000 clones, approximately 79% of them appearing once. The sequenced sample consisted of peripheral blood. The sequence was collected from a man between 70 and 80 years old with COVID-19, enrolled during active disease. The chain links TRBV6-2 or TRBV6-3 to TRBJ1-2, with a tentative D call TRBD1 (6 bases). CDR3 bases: TGTGCCAGCAGCCCGGATCCCACAGGGTTCCGTGGCTACACCTTC. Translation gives CASSPDPTGFRGYTF.